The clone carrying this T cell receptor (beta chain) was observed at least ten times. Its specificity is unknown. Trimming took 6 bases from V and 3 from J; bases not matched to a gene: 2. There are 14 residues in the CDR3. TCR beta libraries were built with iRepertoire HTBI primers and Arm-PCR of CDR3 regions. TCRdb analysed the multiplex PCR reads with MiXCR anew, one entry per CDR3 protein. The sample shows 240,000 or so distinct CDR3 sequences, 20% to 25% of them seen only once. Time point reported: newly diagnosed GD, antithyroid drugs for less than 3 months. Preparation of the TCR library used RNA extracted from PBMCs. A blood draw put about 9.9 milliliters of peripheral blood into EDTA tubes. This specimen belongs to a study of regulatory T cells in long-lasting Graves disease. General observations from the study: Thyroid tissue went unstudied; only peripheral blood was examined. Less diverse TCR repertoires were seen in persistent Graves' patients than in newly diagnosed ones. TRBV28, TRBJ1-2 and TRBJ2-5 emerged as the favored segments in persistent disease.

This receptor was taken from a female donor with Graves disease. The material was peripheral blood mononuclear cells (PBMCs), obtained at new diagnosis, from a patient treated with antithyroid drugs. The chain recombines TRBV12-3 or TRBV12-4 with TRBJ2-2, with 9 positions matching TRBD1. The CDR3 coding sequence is TGTGCCAGCAGCAGACAGGGGGACACCGGGGAGCTGTTTTTT. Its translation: CASSRQGDTGELFF.